The clone carrying this T cell receptor (beta chain) has just a few counts. What it binds is unknown. The data derive from a study of T cells after yellow fever vaccination. The overall study: Researchers used SMART-Seq v4 Ultra Low Input to prepare fractions that had low cell numbers.

5'RACE template switching added a universal primer site and UMIs to TCR cDNA. Each CDR3 protein gets one entry after TCRdb re-called the 5' RACE reads with MiXCR. Among some 560,000 distinct CDR3 sequences listed, over 15% were seen once. Whole-study results and caveats: Most primary-vaccination clones recurred post-booster (roughly 96% CD4, around 88% CD8). It was a small share of clonotypes that appeared in both CD4 and CD8 compartments.

The CDR3 covers 10 residues. Germline V gene data show CDR1 as DFQATT and CDR2 as SNEGSKA (reference sequence). V lost 4 bases and J 5 bases, leaving 5 bases between the germline ends. Material: PBMCs, obtained 15 days after the yellow fever booster vaccination. The rearrangement joins TRBV20-1 to TRBJ1-1; D possibly corresponds to TRBD1 (5 bases). This TCR was recovered from a man younger than 40 who received the YFV17D yellow fever vaccine. The CDR3 nucleotides read TGCAGTGCTAAGGGGACTGAAGCTTTCTTT. This gives the protein CSAKGTEAFF.